This TCR beta chain was identified during a study of tumor-infiltrating lymphocytes in primary liver carcinoma. Study-level information: Surgical resection treated primary liver carcinoma in the patients. Tissue type made little difference to sample yields of roughly 3.5 to 7.13 million productive TCRbeta reads.

Germline values: CDR1 WNHNN, CDR2 SYGVQD (reference sequence). The CDR3 loop spans 16 amino acids. Deletions cut 6 bases from V and 1 base from J, with 16 bases between. Findings of the study overall: Overlap in tumor-adjacent and tumor-blood pairs fell below that of tumor region pairs.

For blood RNA, unsorted whole blood served as the source, and germline DNA was extracted too. Comment on this clonotype: What it recognizes is unknown.

The template, 500 ng total RNA, yielded TCR beta cDNA made with a constant-region primer. Three-round nested multiplex PCR performed with slightly modified ARM-PCR produced the TCR beta libraries. The first two PCR rounds, roughly 11 cycles each, used TRBV1-TRBV30 forward primers and a C-beta reverse primer. TCRdb re-analysed the multiplex PCR reads in MiXCR, keeping a single row per CDR3 protein. Of more than 150,000 distinct CDR3 sequences listed, about 60% are singletons. The rearrangement uses TRBV10-1 and TRBJ2-1, with D maybe TRBD2 (5 bases). The source material was peripheral blood. This sequence originates from a man aged 35 to 55 with primary liver carcinoma and hepatitis B virus infection. In DNA form, the CDR3 reads TGCGCCAGCAGCCCGAGGGTAGACGGATCCTACAATGAGCAGTTCTTC. Its protein product is CASSPRVDGSYNEQFF.